This TCR beta chain was captured by sequencing in a study of cytomegalovirus exposure and HLA in healthy donors. The study, taken as a whole, reports: Most sequenced TCRs were rare (though some public TCRs occurred in many donors).

This clone was recorded a few times. Its antigen is not identified. The method was immunoSEQ multiplex PCR; TCRdb's version includes in-frame clones alone and lacks a portion of them. In the table there are more than 300,000 clones, roughly 85% of which are singletons. The CDR3 length is 11 residues. In germline, CDR1 is SQVTM, CDR2 ANQGSEA. Trimming removed 4 bases from V and 5 bases from J, with 9 bases in between. This rearrangement joins TRBV29-1 to TRBJ2-7; a weak D match, TRBD1 (5 bases). The sequencing input was PBMCs. The sequence came from a woman younger than 35 in good health and CMV-seronegative. CDR3 bases: TGCAGCGTTGTTGACAGCAACGAGCAGTACTTC. Protein sequence: CSVVDSNEQYF.